The rows below give T cell receptor beta chains drawn from one sample of a study of human T cells and chemical hapten exposure. TCRdb independently ran MiXCR on the RACE reads; one entry per CDR3 protein. The sample contains more than 85,000 distinct CDR3 sequences, 9.5% to 12% of which appear only once. The input for sequencing was whole blood, taken in connection with sensitization to the hapten diphenylcyclopropenone (DPC). The receptors here all came from a man aged 35 to 55 with alopecia areata. Some clones in this sample may be carry-over from other donors' samples. Each CDR3 is given with its conserved first and last residue. The D gene is left open where the match is weak.

TRBD2	TRBJ2-1	TRBV7-2	CASSPSGLAGTNEQFF
TRBD2	TRBJ2-5	TRBV3-1	CASSPRTRTRGETQYF
-	TRBJ2-3	TRBV5-1	CASSSSVWSLESDTQYF
-	TRBJ2-3	TRBV5-4	CASSQQDTQYF
TRBD2	TRBJ2-3	TRBV7-6	CASSLVDSSGRADTQYF
-	TRBJ2-7	TRBV27	CASSSSAWREQYF
-	TRBJ1-1	TRBV25-1	CASSESGGFTEAFF
TRBD2	TRBJ2-4	TRBV20-1	CSASLAGAYIQYF
-	TRBJ2-5	TRBV6-2/TRBV6-3	CASRALRSRTLQETQYF
-	TRBJ1-5	TRBV7-2	CASSRRRDLYQPQHF
-	TRBJ1-1	TRBV5-4	CASSPDRGTNTEAFF
TRBD1	TRBJ2-3	TRBV6-5	CASSYRTGGRDTQYF
TRBD1	TRBJ2-7	TRBV9	CASSVKSGVRDSTYEQYF
-	TRBJ2-3	TRBV12-3/TRBV12-4	CASSFPTSTDTQYF
TRBD1	TRBJ2-1	TRBV18	CASSPLRTGQLYLPGEQFF
-	TRBJ2-3	TRBV7-9	CASRGSGNTQYF
-	TRBJ2-7	TRBV12-3/TRBV12-4	CASSLGRVYEQYF
-	TRBJ2-3	TRBV11-1	CASSSPGLPTSMDTQYF